This TCR beta chain was captured by sequencing in a study of cytomegalovirus exposure and HLA in healthy donors. Whole-study results and caveats: Several top significant clusters appeared, in a later analysis, to be linked to common viral pathogens. A later analysis associated some 16,000 TCR beta sequences with HLA alleles at a 0.05 false discovery rate. By a later analysis, the bulk of CMV-associated TCR beta chains appeared HLA-restricted.

V was cut by 0 bases and J by 4 bases, with 20 bases left in between. CDR1 SGHTA and CDR2 FQGNSA come from the germline V gene. This CDR3 region has 18 residues. This clone has only a few counts. Its specificity is unknown. It was with 60 Vbeta and 13 Jbeta primers that the PCR ran. Under the authors' procedure: As a later analysis found, there were 70 million to 100 million unique TCR beta chains, of which roughly 11 million were shared. Produced via immunoSEQ multiplex PCR; TCRdb's table is partial and in-frame only. The DNA was the basis for D and trimming; V, J and clone size are from that table. Found here are about 160,000 clones, 82% of them singletons; the top ten hold approximately 1.6%.

The sequencing sample was made of PBMCs. The origin of this receptor is a male donor in good health and CMV-seronegative. V and J are TRBV7-2 and TRBJ2-3; weak D call: TRBD2 (6 bases). The CDR3 DNA reads as TGTGCCAGCAGCTTAGCACTAGCTGCTCTGCACAAGGCAGATACGCAGTATTTT. Protein: CASSLALAALHKADTQYF.